Here is one TCR beta chain with its context. The antigen remains undetermined. This entry comes from a study of shared clonotypes between healthy human individuals. Findings of the study overall: Unshared clonotypes carried lower generation probabilities than those common to all four donors.

This CDR3 contains 16 residues. Participating donors were healthy, HIV-negative adults free of recent acute infections or vaccinations. Division of CD4+ cells produced a CD45RA+ naive subset and a CD45RA-negative memory subset. TCRdb's table, derived via immunoSEQ multiplex PCR, lists solely in-frame clones and lacks some. The sample contains millions of clones, over 85% of which appear only once. This sequence joins TRBV21-1 and TRBJ2-4; the table's TRBD2 call for D was not verified on the DNA. TRBV21-1 is assigned pseudogene status. Sequencing was performed on naive CD4+ T cells from PBMCs. This sample's subset: CD45RA+ positively selected. The origin of this receptor is a young man in good health. Some clones in this sample may be carry-over from other donors' samples. The CDR3 spells CASAFTKLMLENIQYF. The CDR3 bases are TGTGCCAGCGCCTTTACCAAATTAATGTTAGAAAACATTCAGTACTTC.